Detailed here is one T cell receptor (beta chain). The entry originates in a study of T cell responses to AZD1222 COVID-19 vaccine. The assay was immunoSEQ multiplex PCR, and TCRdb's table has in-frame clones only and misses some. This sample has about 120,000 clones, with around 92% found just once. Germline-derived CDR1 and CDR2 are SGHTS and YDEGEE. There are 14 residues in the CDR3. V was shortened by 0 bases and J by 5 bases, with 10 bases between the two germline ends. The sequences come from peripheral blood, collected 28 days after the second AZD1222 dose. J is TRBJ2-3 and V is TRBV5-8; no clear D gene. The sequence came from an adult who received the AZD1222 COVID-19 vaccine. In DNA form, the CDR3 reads TGTGCCAGCAGCTTGGACTACCCAGGAGATACGCAGTATTTT. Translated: CASSLDYPGDTQYF.